This TCR beta chain appears in the sequencing data of a study of cytomegalovirus exposure and HLA in healthy donors. Overall study findings and caveats: A prior analysis recorded that most TCR beta V segments were productive about 87% or about 30% of the time.

The PCR contained 60 Vbeta and 13 Jbeta primers. This table comes from immunoSEQ multiplex PCR, and its TCRdb copy is limited to in-frame clones, with some not included. The sample records about 160,000 clones, approximately 88% being singletons. On this clone itself: Its target is unknown.

The CDR3 spans 13 residues. Trimming shortened V by 8 bases and J by 4 bases, and 12 bases separated the two germline ends. Germline V gene lookup returns CDR1 MNHEY and CDR2 SVGAGI. V gene TRBV6-5 combines with J gene TRBJ1-3, with D maybe TRBD1 (6 bases). The sequenced sample consisted of PBMCs. The sequence was collected from a boy aged 2 to 9 in good health and CMV-seronegative. The CDR3 sequence is CASSRGGGNTIYF. The DNA for the CDR3 is TGTGCCAGCTCCCGGGGGGGCGGAAACACCATATATTTT.